A selection of T cell receptor beta chains follows, all from one sample in a study of cytomegalovirus exposure and HLA in healthy donors. The method was immunoSEQ multiplex PCR; TCRdb's version includes in-frame clones alone and lacks a portion of them. The table records approximately 100,000 clones, 65% to 85% of them present only once. Source material: PBMCs. All receptors derive from a woman between 35 and 50 years old in good health and CMV-seronegative. CDR3s include the opening cysteine and the closing phenylalanine or tryptophan. The order of the fields is CDR3 protein, CDR3 DNA, CDR3 length, J gene, clone size, V gene, D gene. A D gene is named only where the DNA matches it firmly. Clone size is shown for a subset of rows, as once, few, many or a class of expanded clone.

CASSLVGTGPSYEQYF | TGTGCCAGCAGCTTGGTTGGGACAGGGCCCTCCTACGAGCAGTACTTC | 16 | TRBJ2-7 | NA | TRBV5-6 | TRBD1
CASSLAGVTDTQYF | TGTGCCAGCAGCTTGGCAGGGGTCACAGATACGCAGTATTTT | 14 | TRBJ2-3 | NA | TRBV5-4 | NA
CASSVESSGELEQYF | TGTGCCAGCAGCGTAGAGTCTAGCGGGGAGCTCGAGCAGTACTTC | 15 | TRBJ2-7 | few | TRBV9 | TRBD2
CASSLPGELNTEAFF | TGCGCCAGCAGCTTACCTGGGGAGTTGAACACTGAAGCTTTCTTT | 15 | TRBJ1-1 | NA | TRBV7-2 | NA
CASSDRQGKNYGYTF | TGTGCCAGCAGCGATAGACAGGGTAAGAACTATGGCTACACCTTC | 15 | TRBJ1-2 | NA | TRBV7-3 | TRBD1
CASSPQGGGRNIQYF | TGTGCCAGCAGTCCCCAAGGGGGCGGACGAAACATTCAGTACTTC | 15 | TRBJ2-4 | NA | TRBV28 | TRBD1
CASISRVNTGELFF | TGTGCCAGTATTTCGCGGGTTAACACCGGGGAGCTGTTTTTT | 14 | TRBJ2-2 | once | TRBV19 | NA
CASSFSGTGGTQYF | TGTGCCAGCAGTTTTTCTGGGACAGGAGGGACCCAGTACTTC | 14 | TRBJ2-5 | NA | TRBV28 | TRBD1
CASSFYGVSTDTQYF | TGTGCCAGCAGCTTTTACGGGGTTAGCACAGATACGCAGTATTTT | 15 | TRBJ2-3 | NA | TRBV11-2 | NA
CASRLQTGGRNEQYF | TGTGCCAGCAGATTACAAACAGGGGGCAGGAACGAGCAGTACTTC | 15 | TRBJ2-7 | NA | TRBV6-5 | TRBD1
CASGWDRADYEQYF | TGTGCTAGTGGTTGGGACAGGGCAGACTACGAGCAGTACTTC | 14 | TRBJ2-7 | NA | TRBV12-5 | TRBD1
CAWTISGNTIYF | TGTGCCTGGACCATCTCTGGAAACACCATATATTTT | 12 | TRBJ1-3 | NA | TRBV30 | NA
CASSTSVRASGYTF | TGTGCCAGCAGCACTAGTGTCCGGGCCTCTGGCTACACCTTC | 14 | TRBJ1-2 | NA | TRBV7-9 | NA
CASSPTGSSGNTIYF | TGTGCCAGCAGCCCAACAGGTTCTTCTGGAAACACCATATATTTT | 15 | TRBJ1-3 | NA | TRBV7-3 | NA
CASSSLLAGNEQFF | TGTGCCAGCAGTTCGCTACTAGCGGGCAATGAGCAGTTCTTC | 14 | TRBJ2-1 | NA | TRBV27 | TRBD2
CASSLWGPLEKLFF | TGTGCCAGCAGCCTGTGGGGGCCTCTTGAAAAACTGTTTTTT | 14 | TRBJ1-4 | few | TRBV5-6 | NA
CASSFGVSYEQYF | TGTGCCAGCAGCTTCGGGGTTTCCTACGAGCAGTACTTC | 13 | TRBJ2-7 | NA | TRBV7-6 | NA
CASSLSGVNYGYTF | TGTGCCAGCAGTTTGTCGGGAGTTAACTATGGCTACACCTTC | 14 | TRBJ1-2 | NA | TRBV6-5 | NA
CASSLDLSASSYNEQFF | TGTGCCAGCAGCTTGGATTTGAGCGCGAGCTCCTACAATGAGCAGTTCTTC | 17 | TRBJ2-1 | NA | TRBV5-4 | NA
CASSPTWTSSYNEQFF | TGTGCCAGCAGCCCAACCTGGACTAGCTCCTACAATGAGCAGTTCTTC | 16 | TRBJ2-1 | few | TRBV4-2 | TRBD2
CASSPGRIYEQYF | TGTGCCAGCAGCCCCGGGAGAATATACGAGCAGTACTTC | 13 | TRBJ2-7 | NA | TRBV7-6 | NA
CASSETQGGAEQYF | TGTGCCAGCAGTGAGACGCAGGGGGGCGCCGAGCAGTACTTC | 14 | TRBJ2-7 | NA | TRBV6-1 | NA
CASSQGPDYTDTQYF | TGTGCCAGCAGCCAAGGCCCAGATTACACAGATACGCAGTATTTT | 15 | TRBJ2-3 | NA | TRBV14 | NA
CASSQEDSYNQPQHF | TGTGCCAGCAGCCAAGAAGACAGCTACAATCAGCCCCAGCATTTT | 15 | TRBJ1-5 | NA | TRBV14 | NA